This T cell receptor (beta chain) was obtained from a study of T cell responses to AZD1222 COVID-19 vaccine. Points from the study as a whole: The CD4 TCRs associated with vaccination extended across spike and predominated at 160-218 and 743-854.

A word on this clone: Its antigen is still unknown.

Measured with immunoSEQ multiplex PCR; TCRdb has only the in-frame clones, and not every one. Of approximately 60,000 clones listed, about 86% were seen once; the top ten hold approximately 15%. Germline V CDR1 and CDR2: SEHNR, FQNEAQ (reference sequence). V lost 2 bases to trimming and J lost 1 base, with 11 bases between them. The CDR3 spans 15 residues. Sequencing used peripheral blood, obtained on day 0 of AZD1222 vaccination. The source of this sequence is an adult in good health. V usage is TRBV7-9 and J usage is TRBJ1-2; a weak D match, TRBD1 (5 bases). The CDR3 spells CASSLSDTNNYGYTF. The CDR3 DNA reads TGTGCCAGCAGCTTATCGGACACCAATAACTATGGCTACACCTTC.